Below, 4 T cell receptor beta chains from the same sample are listed, as sequenced in a study of shared clonotypes between healthy human individuals. The assay was immunoSEQ multiplex PCR, and TCRdb's table has in-frame clones only and misses some. The sample has about 1 million clones, about 70% seen once; the top ten hold 1.5%. The source material was memory CD4+ T cells sorted from blood. The subset denotes: CD45RA-negative fraction. The receptors derive from a man younger than 35 in good health.

The V and J genes are TRBV4-1 and TRBJ1-3; the D gene is possibly TRBD1 (5 bases). V lost 0 bases to trimming and J lost 1 base, with 22 bases between them. Germline lookup yields CDR1 MGHRA and CDR2 YSYEKL. The CDR3 is made up of 20 amino acids. CDR3 protein: CASSQESGPGRIGSGNTIYF. The DNA of the CDR3 is TGCGCCAGCAGCCAAGAATCCGGGCCAGGGAGGATAGGGTCTGGAAACACCATATATTTT.

The chain links TRBV9 to TRBJ1-3; the match to TRBD1 covers 7 bases. V lost 6 bases to trimming and J lost 0 bases; unmatched junction nucleotides: 15. The CDR3 consists of 18 residues. Germline V gene sequence: CDR1 SGDLS, CDR2 YYNGEE. CDR3 DNA: TGTGCCAGCACCCTAGGGGGGGGCGGGACAGCCTCTGGAAACACCATATATTTT. This gives the protein CASTLGGGGTASGNTIYF.

This rearrangement joins TRBV5-8 to TRBJ1-6; maybe TRBD1 (5 bases). The ends were cut back, 4 bases at V and 5 bases at J, with 10 bases in the middle. CDR3 length: 14 amino acids. Germline CDR1 reads SGHTS; CDR2 reads YDEGEE. The CDR3 sequence is CASSKGKHNSPLHF. The DNA for the CDR3 is TGTGCCAGCAGCAAGGGGAAACATAATTCACCCCTCCACTTT.

This chain links TRBV18 with TRBJ2-1; 9 bases align to TRBD2. Germline V CDR1 and CDR2: KGHSH, LQKENI. There are 22 residues in the CDR3. After removal of 1 base from V and 7 bases from J, the junction contained 26 bases not matched to a gene. The CDR3 region has the DNA TGTGCCAGCTCACCACGTTTGGCTAGCGGGGCGGCGTCGTATAGTAGAGGGAATGAGCAGTTCTTC. The encoded protein is CASSPRLASGAASYSRGNEQFF.